This T cell receptor (beta chain) was profiled in a study of blood T cell repertoires in COVID-19 (dated by TCRdb to 2018 to 2020). For the study in its entirety: Samples from collaborators originated in the United States, Italy and Spain and spanned both the acute and convalescent phases of COVID-19. The prospective study material was composed of cDNA or gDNA derived from T cells, B-cell-depleted T cells, or PBMCs. The dataset comprised deeply sampled blood TCRbeta repertoires from subjects exposed to, actively infected with, or recovered from COVID-19. The repertoires were released in a freely available public database intended as a resource for research on the immune response to SARS-CoV-2. The samples were drawn from two sources: the first 160 participants of the ongoing ImmuneRACE study, and over 1,000 subjects contributed by 6 global collaborators. Sample metadata almost always included a de-identified subject ID, COVID-19 status, age in years and sex. Where available, HLA class I and class II types were taken from metadata supplied by the sample provider and were not determined by assay-based typing. Overall study results and their limits: Clinical and demographic metadata were provided uncurated, with the amount varying by source and participant.

Inclusive of the bounding cysteine and phenylalanine, the CDR3 is 16 residues long. This entry keeps only the CDR3 DNA: 48 bases, framed from base 1. The germline V and J ends show losses of 0 bases and 3 bases respectively, and no gene match explains 4 bases of the junction. CDR1 MNHEY and CDR2 SVGEGT are derived from the germline V gene. TCRbeta CDR3 regions were amplified from genomic DNA using the immunoSEQ Assay, a bias-controlled multiplex PCR. The authors processed their data as follows. The number of nucleated cells in each sample was estimated from the amplification of reference gene primers within the assay. Sequence reads were collapsed and filtered to measure the absolute abundance of every unique TCRbeta CDR3 rearrangement. Productive Simpson clonality was computed per sample as the square root of Simpson's diversity index over productive rearrangements. The immuneACCESS repertoire file appears here via TCRdb, limited to in-frame rearrangements. These files lack a portion of the clones; in checked studies, under half of the deficit traces to unresolved V genes, and the cause of the others is not known. Clone size and the V and J calls come from that table; the DNA yielded D and trimming. The sample table contains under 450,000 clones; only one count was recorded for roughly 80% of them. The ten largest make up over 4.5% of the sample.

Participants in the prospective study were enrolled through a virtual design, were aged about 18 to 90 years, and lived in fewer than 30 United States geographic areas. In the prospective study, participants were assigned to cohorts based on the clinical history participants reported in a screening survey and a study questionnaire. Recovered participants in ImmuneRACE Cohort 3 were defined by two consecutive negative NP/OP PCR tests, clearance by a healthcare professional, or resolution of symptoms. In the prospective study, whole blood, serum and a nasopharyngeal or oropharyngeal swab were collected from each participant by mobile phlebotomists. Prospective study participants could optionally give additional blood draws and questionnaires over an approximately 2-month period. Prospective study blood samples were shipped either frozen or at room temperature before DNA extraction. This clone was seen only once. There is no known antigen for this receptor. No quality values exist for individual bases; no much larger clone is one base distant.

Sequencing was performed on PBMCs or T cells enriched from blood (not recorded which). This sequence uses TRBV6-2 or TRBV6-3 and TRBJ1-5, and TRBD1 aligns with 8 junction nucleotides. The origin of this receptor is a woman aged 45 to 65 who had recovered from COVID-19. The CDR3 here reads CASSYSTGANNQPQHF. The nucleotide sequence is given as TGTGCCAGCAGTTACTCGACAGGGGCGAACAATCAGCCCCAGCATTTT.